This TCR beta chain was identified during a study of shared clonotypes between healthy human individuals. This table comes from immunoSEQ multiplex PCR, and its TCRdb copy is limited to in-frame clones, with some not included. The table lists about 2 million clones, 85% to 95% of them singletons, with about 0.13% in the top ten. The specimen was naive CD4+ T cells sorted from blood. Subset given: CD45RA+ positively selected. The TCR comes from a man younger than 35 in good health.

This CDR3 reads CASSHPGTSGRTSYNEQFF. For the CDR3, the DNA is TGTGCCAGCAGCCATCCCGGGACTAGCGGGAGGACCTCCTACAATGAGCAGTTCTTC. This rearrangement joins TRBV7-6 to TRBJ2-1, with TRBD2 identical over 15 bases. This CDR3 contains 19 residues. Looked up from germline, CDR1 is SGHVS and CDR2 is FNYEAQ. V lost 5 bases, J lost 0 bases, and 8 bases stayed unmatched.